The 10 T cell receptor beta chains in this list originate from one sample, sequenced in a study of CD8+CD57+ T cells in acquired aplastic anemia. CDR3 and TCR beta VDJ profiling relied on a genomic DNA template. In TCRdb, the reads were re-called with MiXCR into one record per CDR3 protein. The data hold a few hundred thousand distinct CDR3 sequences, with around three fifths observed a single time. The sequenced material came from sorted CD4+, CD8+, or CD8+CD57+ T cells (not recorded which) from PBMCs. Receptors originate from a human donor with severe aplastic anemia or a healthy control (not recorded which).

This sequence joins TRBV7-9 and TRBJ2-7; perhaps TRBD1 as D (6 bases). Per the germline V gene, CDR1 is SEHNR and CDR2 is FQNEAQ (reference sequence). The CDR3 runs to 13 residues. The V end was cut by 6 bases, the J end by 5 bases, with 14 bases between. CDR3 in DNA: TGTGCCAGCAGTTACCCTGGGGGCAACGAGCAGTACTTC. Translating it yields CASSYPGGNEQYF.

V gene TRBV7-9 combines with J gene TRBJ1-4; D is possibly TRBD1 (6 bases). The CDR3 extends over 16 amino acids. Germline assignment: CDR1 SEHNR and CDR2 FQNEAQ (reference sequence). Trimming pared 6 bases from V and 6 bases from J, leaving 20 bases between. The CDR3 region is CASSRGWGQSHEKLFF. CDR3 DNA sequence: TGTGCCAGCAGTCGTGGGTGGGGACAATCGCATGAAAAACTGTTTTTT.

This chain connects TRBV2 to TRBJ2-5; possibly TRBD2 for D (5 bases). Trimming shortened V by 5 bases and J by 11 bases, and 12 bases separated the two germline ends. The germline V gene encodes CDR1 SNHLY and CDR2 FYNNEI. The CDR3 extends over 11 amino acids. DNA of the CDR3: TGTGCCAGCAGTTCCGAGGAGGCGCAGTACTTC. This sequence encodes CASSSEEAQYF.

The chain recombines TRBV29-1 with TRBJ2-7, with D tentatively TRBD1 (5 bases). The CDR3 contains 12 residues. Trimming removed 2 bases from V and 6 bases from J, with 11 bases in between. The V gene's germline CDR1 is SQVTM and CDR2 ANQGSEA. The CDR3: CSVERQGSEQYF. CDR3 DNA: TGCAGCGTTGAACGGCAGGGAAGCGAGCAGTACTTC.

V gene TRBV27 combines with J gene TRBJ1-1; 8 positions agree with TRBD1. The CDR3 contains 15 residues. Germline loops: CDR1 MNHEY, CDR2 SMNVEV (reference sequence). The junction had 13 bases not matched to a gene; V was cut back by 3 bases and J by 10 bases. The CDR3 here is CASSFQGTGEAGAFF. DNA of the CDR3: TGTGCCAGCAGTTTCCAGGGGACAGGTGAGGCTGGAGCTTTCTTT.

The J gene is TRBJ1-5, the V gene TRBV6-6; D is uncertain. The germline gives CDR1 MNHNY, CDR2 SVGAGI (reference sequence). This CDR3 has 14 amino acids. Trimming left V 2 bases short and J 7 bases short, with 12 bases between. CDR3 region: CASSYVGSEQPQHF. As DNA, the CDR3 is TGTGCCAGCAGTTACGTGGGGTCAGAGCAGCCCCAGCATTTT.

As concerns this clonotype: The limits of the CDR3 on the DNA are not certain, so only TCRdb's listed CDR3 is given. The chain uses TRBV20-1 and TRBJ1-1. Germline V gene lookup returns CDR1 DFQATT and CDR2 SNEGSKA (reference sequence). Both ends counted, the CDR3 spans 16 residues. This CDR3 reads CSASFISAASNTEAFF.

This clonotype was detected a few times. The chain employs TRBV6-1 and TRBJ1-6, with 7 bases lining up with TRBD1. The CDR3 contains 15 residues. Germline V gene sequence: CDR1 MNHNS, CDR2 SASEGT. After removal of 0 bases from V and 9 bases from J, the junction contained 5 bases not matched to a gene. The CDR3 here is CASSEAHRGGSPLHF. The CDR3 nucleotides are TGTGCCAGCAGTGAAGCGCACAGGGGAGGTTCACCCCTCCACTTT.

The J gene is TRBJ1-2, the V gene TRBV15; the match to TRBD1 covers 7 bases. Trimming removed 0 bases from V and 4 bases from J; junction bases left unmatched: 5. CDR3 length equals 15 residues. Germline loops: CDR1 LNHNV, CDR2 YYDKDF (reference sequence). CDR3 in DNA: TGTGCCACCAGCAGAGATACAGGGGTGGGCTATGGCTACACCTTC. Protein sequence: CATSRDTGVGYGYTF.

In this sample, this clonotype turned up many times. V is TRBV5-8 and J is TRBJ1-4, with D unclear. Germline V CDR1 and CDR2: SGHTS, YDEGEE. The length of the CDR3 is 14 residues. V lost 0 bases to trimming and J lost 0 bases, with 3 bases between them. The DNA for the CDR3 is TGTGCCAGCAGCTTGGGCACAACTAATGAAAAACTGTTTTTT. Translated: CASSLGTTNEKLFF.